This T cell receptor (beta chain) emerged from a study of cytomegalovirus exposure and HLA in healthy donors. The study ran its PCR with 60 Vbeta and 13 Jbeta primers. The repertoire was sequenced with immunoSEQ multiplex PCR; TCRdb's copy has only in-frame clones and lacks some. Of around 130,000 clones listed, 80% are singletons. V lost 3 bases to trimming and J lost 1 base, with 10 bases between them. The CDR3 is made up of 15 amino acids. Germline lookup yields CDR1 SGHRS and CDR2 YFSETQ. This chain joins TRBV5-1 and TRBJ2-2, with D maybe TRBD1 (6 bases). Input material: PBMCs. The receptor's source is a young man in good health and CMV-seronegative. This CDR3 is CASSSGQMNTGELFF. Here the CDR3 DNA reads TGCGCCAGCAGCTCGGGACAAATGAACACCGGGGAGCTGTTTTTT.